The source of this T cell receptor (beta chain) is a study of OX40 agonist ivuxolimab in advanced cancers. Assay: immunoSEQ multiplex PCR; the TCRdb copy retains only in-frame clones and omits some. The sample has about 18,000 clones; just over 70% are singletons. Germline V gives CDR1 SEHNR, CDR2 FQNEAQ (reference sequence). The J segment lost 8 bases and the V segment lost 1 base, leaving 10 bases of the junction unmatched. The CDR3 is 15 amino acids. The chain recombines TRBV7-9 with TRBJ1-2; 7 bases fit TRBD1. The TCR sequence derives from an adult with an advanced solid tumor such as melanoma, head and neck, liver or kidney cancer. Specimen: CD4+ or CD8+ T cells sorted from blood, collected in a trial of the OX40 agonist ivuxolimab. CDR3 loop: CASSLGWTGEWGYTF. DNA of the CDR3: TGTGCCAGCAGCTTAGGATGGACAGGCGAGTGGGGCTACACCTTC.